The T cell receptor (beta chain) described here comes from a study of glioma-infiltrating T cells after dendritic cell vaccination. The wider study: At biweekly intervals, patients got three intradermal dendritic cell vaccine injections.

The J segment lost 5 bases and the V segment lost 5 bases, leaving 9 bases of the junction unmatched. CDR1 and CDR2 from the germline V gene are SGHDT and YYEEEE. The CDR3 spans 14 residues. TCRB CDR3 was amplified from 2 ug genomic DNA or less. Amplification used 60 V beta primers and 13 J beta primers. Some clones are missing from TCRdb's copy, which holds only in-frame ones; the method was immunoSEQ multiplex PCR. The table has around 60,000 clones, 86% seen once; the top ten hold more than 9%. Time point defined: after dendritic cell vaccination, including at tumor progression/relapse. The source of this sequence is a human donor with glioblastoma. The chain has TRBV5-6 and TRBJ2-5; 7 bases are a match to TRBD1. The sequencing used blood, collected after dendritic cell vaccination. CDR3 nucleotide sequence: TGTGCCAGCAGGCCCCAGGGGGTCGGGGAGACCCAGTACTTC. It encodes CASRPQGVGETQYF.